This TCR beta chain was found in a study of shared clonotypes between healthy human individuals. Broader study findings: In a handful of donors, about 5% of naive CD4 clonotypes appeared in common. Memory subsets had estimated richness that was generally smaller than that of naive subsets.

CDR3 length equals 13 residues. V lost 4 bases and J 7 bases, leaving 13 bases between the germline ends. CDR1 is SNHLY and CDR2 is FYNNEI in the germline V gene. Naive CD8 populations comprised CD45RO-negative cells positively selected for CCR7, excluding terminally differentiated effector memory CD45RA+ cells. Investigators spread the genomic DNA of each subset evenly over several immunoSEQ plates. The protocol was immunoSEQ multiplex PCR, while the TCRdb copy is restricted to in-frame clones and leaves out a portion. The profile shows hundreds of thousands of clones, more than 95% of them singletons. A word on this clone: The antigen is unknown.

This chain joins TRBV2 and TRBJ1-1; the D gene is possibly TRBD1 (5 bases). Source material: naive CD8+ T cells sorted from blood. The sequence was collected from a man aged 30 to 39 in good health. The CDR3 region has the DNA TGTGCCAGCAGTGTCCACCCTGGGGGTGAAGCTTTCTTT. The encoded protein is CASSVHPGGEAFF.